The 21 T cell receptor beta chains in this list originate from one sample, sequenced in a study of CD8 T cells in ankylosing spondylitis (dated by TCRdb to 2015 to 2018). The library was made by 5' RACE. The run used an Illumina HiSeq 2500. TCRdb reprocessing: public reads trimmed at Q25 with fastp, clones called with MiXCR, in-frame beta chains kept. Every CDR3 protein is listed once, alongside the most common genes and DNA of its rows. The sample table records roughly 700,000 distinct CDR3 sequences; about 20% of these occur just once. The top ten clonotypes cover about a fifth of the sample. For these receptors, no antigen is known. Overall results and qualifications from the work: A TCR beta motif made up of several highly homologous amino acid variants appeared to be characteristic of blood from ankylosing spondylitis patients.

The sample was blood, either unsorted or a sorted T cell fraction (not recorded which). The receptor set was obtained from a male donor with ankylosing spondylitis.

CDR3: CASSPNGESTEAFF. DNA of the CDR3: TGTGCCAGCTCACCAAACGGGGAGTCGACTGAAGCTTTCTTT. This chain joins TRBV18 and TRBJ1-1; D uncertain. The CDR3 sequence is 14 residues long. V lost 2 bases and J 5 bases, leaving 12 bases between the germline ends. The germline gives CDR1 KGHSH, CDR2 LQKENI.

This clonotype has ten or more counts. The chain couples TRBV12-3 or TRBV12-4 to TRBJ1-3; 8 positions match TRBD1. The ends lost 4 bases at V and 0 bases at J; junction bases unmatched: 11. The CDR3 is 18 residues long. The CDR3: CASSSPRTGKSSGNTIYF. CDR3 nucleotides: TGTGCCAGCAGTTCACCTCGGACAGGGAAGAGCTCTGGAAACACCATATATTTT.

There are many counts of this clonotype. The chain has TRBV29-1 and TRBJ2-3, with a weak D call TRBD2 (6 bases). Germline assignment: CDR1 SQVTM and CDR2 ANQGSEA. The CDR3 consists of 16 residues. Trimming removed 1 base at V and 3 bases at J, with 17 bases between. The CDR3 region has the DNA TGCAGCGTTGAAGGTCCGGACACGGGGGTAACAGATACGCAGTATTTT. Translated, it gives CSVEGPDTGVTDTQYF.

A few counts support this clonotype. The chain is built from TRBV20-1 and TRBJ1-1; maybe TRBD1 (5 bases). The CDR3 covers 15 residues. Trimming removed 2 bases at V and 1 base at J, with 14 bases between. The germline V gene encodes CDR1 DFQATT and CDR2 SNEGSKA (reference sequence). The CDR3 nucleotides are TGCAGTGCTAGACTCTCCCGGGGGGAGAACACTGAAGCTTTCTTT. Protein sequence: CSARLSRGENTEAFF.

This clonotype has more than one count but fewer than ten. The chain has TRBV7-9 and TRBJ2-5, with D maybe TRBD2 (5 bases). V dropped 6 bases and J dropped 4 bases, with 15 bases sitting between them. In germline, CDR1 is SEHNR, CDR2 FQNEAQ (reference sequence). The CDR3 spans 14 residues. The CDR3 here is CASSQGSGSETQYF. CDR3 in DNA: TGTGCCAGCAGTCAAGGGTCGGGATCAGAGACCCAGTACTTC.

This clonotype has a handful of counts. This chain links TRBV7-9 with TRBJ2-1, with 9 bases matching TRBD1. The V gene's germline CDR1 is SEHNR and CDR2 FQNEAQ (reference sequence). The CDR3 has 14 residues. The V and J ends lost 11 bases and 6 bases, in that order; junction bases with no gene match: 11. The chain's CDR3 is CAGTGQGLPNEQFF. The CDR3 coding sequence is TGTGCCGGTACGGGACAGGGTCTCCCCAATGAGCAGTTCTTC.

The CDR3 nucleotides are TGTGCCAGCTCCCGAGGACTAGCGGGAGGGATCACAGATACGCAGTATTTT. Translating it yields CASSRGLAGGITDTQYF. This rearrangement joins TRBV7-9 to TRBJ2-3, with 15 bases fitting TRBD2. Looked up from germline, CDR1 is SEHNR and CDR2 is FQNEAQ (reference sequence). The CDR3 runs 17 residues. V was clipped by 8 bases and J by 2 bases; unmatched bases: 8.

V and J are TRBV27 and TRBJ1-2, with D possibly TRBD1 on 6 matching bases. V was pared by 0 bases and J by 0 bases, with 11 bases between. The CDR3 has 16 amino acids. CDR1 is MNHEY, CDR2 SMNVEV, per germline (reference sequence). The CDR3, as DNA: TGTGCCAGCAGTTTATCGAGACAGGCGTCTAACTATGGCTACACCTTC. Protein: CASSLSRQASNYGYTF.

This clonotype was observed a few times. The CDR3, as DNA: TGTGCCAGCAGCCAAGAGTCAGGGGATACGCAGTATTTT. Protein: CASSQESGDTQYF. The chain joins TRBV3-1 to TRBJ2-3; D may be TRBD1 (5 bases). This CDR3 comprises 13 residues. V shed 0 bases and J shed 6 bases, with 7 bases lying between them. Germline V lookup: CDR1 LGHDT, CDR2 YNNKEL (reference sequence).

Many counts were recorded for this clonotype. The chain employs TRBV29-1 and TRBJ2-1; perhaps TRBD2 as D (5 bases). The CDR3 runs 11 residues. Between the trimmed V and J ends, which lost 7 bases and 10 bases, there was a span of 14 bases. CDR1 is SQVTM, CDR2 ANQGSEA, per germline. The chain's CDR3 is CSAAIGMEQFF. As DNA, the CDR3 is TGCAGCGCCGCAATCGGGATGGAGCAGTTCTTC.

The chain employs TRBV20-1 and TRBJ1-2; D gene uncertain. CDR3 size: 13 residues. CDR1 is DFQATT and CDR2 is SNEGSKA in the germline V gene (reference sequence). The CDR3 protein is CRTYGGMSYGYTF. The CDR3 DNA reads TGCAGAACCTATGGTGGTATGAGTTATGGCTACACCTTC.

This clonotype was counted at least ten times. The chain links TRBV12-3 or TRBV12-4 to TRBJ2-1; weak D call: TRBD2 (6 bases). The CDR3 runs to 18 residues. V dropped 3 bases and J dropped 6 bases, with 24 bases sitting between them. This CDR3 is CASSLGGIGAPFSNEQFF. The CDR3 DNA follows: TGTGCCAGCAGTTTGGGGGGTATTGGGGCCCCTTTTAGCAATGAGCAGTTCTTC.

There are many counts of this clonotype. This chain connects TRBV24-1 to TRBJ2-1; 10 nucleotides agree with TRBD2. The V gene end was trimmed by 3 bases and the J gene end by 8 bases; junction bases not matched to a gene: 6. CDR3 length equals 15 residues. Germline loops: CDR1 KGHDR, CDR2 SFDVKD. CDR3 nucleotide sequence: TGTGCCACCAGTGATCCAGCGGGAGGGATCTATGAGCAGTTCTTC. Its protein is CATSDPAGGIYEQFF.

This clonotype was seen only a few times. The chain combines TRBV12-3 or TRBV12-4 with TRBJ2-3, with D perhaps matching TRBD2 (5 bases). Trimming cost V 1 base and J 0 bases, with 8 bases left between them. This CDR3 contains 15 residues. CDR3 loop: CASSLGGLSTDTQYF. In DNA, the CDR3 is TGTGCCAGCAGTTTAGGCGGGTTAAGCACAGATACGCAGTATTTT.

The V gene is TRBV7-2, the J gene TRBJ1-3; a weak D match, TRBD1 (5 bases). Germline CDR1 and CDR2: SGHTA and FQGNSA. V gave up 0 bases and J gave up 4 bases, with 16 bases separating them. This CDR3 is 17 amino acids long. The DNA for the CDR3 is TGTGCCAGCAGCTTAGCGGCGGGGCAAAGAGGCGGAAACACCATATATTTT. Protein: CASSLAAGQRGGNTIYF.

This clonotype came up many times. This rearrangement joins TRBV11-1 to TRBJ2-3; D unresolved. The CDR3 is 14 amino acids. Trimming took 3 bases from V and 6 from J, leaving 13 bases between them. The germline gives CDR1 SGHAT, CDR2 FQDESV (reference sequence). The DNA for the CDR3 is TGTGCCAGCAGCTTCGGGCAGGAAGGGGATACGCAGTATTTT. This gives the protein CASSFGQEGDTQYF.

The V and J genes are TRBV4-1 and TRBJ2-7; a weak D match, TRBD1 (6 bases). In germline, CDR1 is MGHRA, CDR2 YSYEKL. The CDR3 sequence is 15 residues long. Trimming removed 4 bases at V and 2 bases at J, with 15 bases between. Written as DNA, the CDR3 is TGCGCCAGCAGCCCTGCCCCGGGACAAGCCTACGAGCAGTACTTC. It translates to CASSPAPGQAYEQYF.

This clonotype was counted only a few times. The chain employs TRBV7-2 and TRBJ2-7; D is possibly TRBD1 or TRBD2 (5 bases each). The V end lost 2 bases, the J end lost 4 bases, and 15 bases lay between the germline ends. Germline assignment: CDR1 SGHTA and CDR2 FQGNSA. This CDR3 is 15 amino acids long. CDR3 sequence: CASSLRVDGAYEQYF. The DNA of the CDR3 is TGTGCCAGCAGCTTACGGGTGGACGGGGCTTACGAGCAGTACTTC.

The chain has TRBV20-1 and TRBJ2-1; D is tentatively TRBD1 or TRBD2 (6 bases each). V lost 5 bases and J lost 5, with 13 bases in between. The CDR3 consists of 13 residues. Germline loops: CDR1 DFQATT, CDR2 SNEGSKA (reference sequence). The CDR3 loop is CSAARGLHNEQFF. The CDR3 region has the DNA TGCAGTGCTGCCAGGGGACTGCACAATGAGCAGTTCTTC.

V is TRBV5-1 and J is TRBJ1-4, with D tentatively TRBD1 (6 bases). CDR1 and CDR2 (germline): SGHRS, YFSETQ. Trimming took off 5 bases at V and 6 bases at J, with 11 bases between the two ends. The CDR3 has 13 residues. The CDR3 DNA sequence: TGCGCCAGCAGGCGACAGGTAGATGAAAAACTGTTTTTT. Its protein is CASRRQVDEKLFF.

V is TRBV10-3 and J is TRBJ1-4, with 12 bases lining up with TRBD1. After removal of 0 bases from V and 8 bases from J, the junction contained 7 bases not matched to a gene. CDR3 length equals 17 residues. Germline CDR1 and CDR2: ENHRY and SYGVKD. This chain's CDR3 is CAISESGQGAGGEKLFF. The DNA for the CDR3 is TGTGCCATCAGTGAGTCGGGACAGGGGGCCGGTGGAGAAAAACTGTTTTTT.